The 7 T cell receptor beta chains in this list originate from one sample, sequenced in a study of technical replicates of blood from a handful of donors. Clones were sequenced by immunoSEQ multiplex PCR, and TCRdb holds only the in-frame ones, with some missing. The sample lists tens of thousands of clones; roughly 86% were seen once. Sequenced input: PBMCs. The receptors here all came from a human donor in good health. Some clones in this sample may be carry-over from other donors' samples.

This clone has only one observation. The rearrangement uses TRBV7-8 and TRBJ2-3; D remains ambiguous. Trimming pared 4 bases from V and 4 bases from J, leaving 15 bases between. CDR3 length: 15 residues. CDR1 SGHVS and CDR2 FQNEAQ come from the germline V gene. The CDR3 DNA follows: TGTGCCAGCAGCTCTTGGGTGGATCGGGCAGATACGCAGTATTTT. It specifies CASSSWVDRADTQYF.

This sequence joins TRBV6-5 and TRBJ1-6, with D possibly TRBD1 on 5 matching bases. The germline V gene encodes CDR1 MNHEY and CDR2 SVGAGI. CDR3 size: 14 residues. The V gene lost 10 bases and the J gene lost 5 bases, with 15 bases spanning the gap. The DNA of the CDR3 is TGTGCCACCGGCCGACAGAAACATAATTCACCCCTCCACTTT. This gives the protein CATGRQKHNSPLHF.

The chain combines TRBV19 with TRBJ2-2; tentatively, D is TRBD1 (6 bases). Germline V gene sequence: CDR1 LNHDA, CDR2 SQIVND (reference sequence). V was clipped by 6 bases and J by 0 bases, with 8 bases between them. This CDR3 spans 14 amino acids. The CDR3 DNA sequence: TGTGCCAGTAGCGGACAGTCGAACACCGGGGAGCTGTTTTTT. Its translation: CASSGQSNTGELFF.

V is TRBV7-6 and J is TRBJ2-7; D not resolved. Germline assignment: CDR1 SGHVS and CDR2 FNYEAQ. The V end was cut by 5 bases, the J end by 5 bases, with 13 bases between. The CDR3 loop spans 13 amino acids. CDR3 coding DNA: TGTGCCAGCAGCCAGAGCAGGATTAACGAGCAGTACTTC. This gives the protein CASSQSRINEQYF.

The table lists this clone with a few counts. The J gene is TRBJ2-4, the V gene TRBV9; tentative D call: TRBD2 (5 bases). V was shortened by 4 bases and J by 8 bases, with 16 bases between the two germline ends. CDR1 is SGDLS, CDR2 YYNGEE, per germline. The CDR3 length is 14 residues. CDR3 protein: CASSRADGMDIQYF. The CDR3 region has the DNA TGTGCCAGCAGCAGAGCGGATGGGATGGACATTCAGTACTTC. The full variable domain, rest sourced from reference TRBV9 and TRBJ2-4, is DSGVTQTPKHLITATGQRVTLRCSPRSGDLSVYWYQQSLDQGLQFLIQYYNGEERAKGNILERFSAQQFPDLHSELNLSSLELGDSALYFCASSRADGMDIQYFGAGTRLSVL.

V is TRBV6-5 and J is TRBJ2-7; TRBD2 is a possible D gene (6 bases). Trimming cost V 0 bases and J 5 bases, with 17 bases left between them. Germline V gene lookup returns CDR1 MNHEY and CDR2 SVGAGI. This CDR3 has 16 residues. This CDR3 is CASSYSPGVGLNEQYF. CDR3 coding DNA: TGTGCCAGCAGTTACTCCCCGGGGGTGGGTTTGAACGAGCAGTACTTC.

The V and J genes are TRBV7-9 and TRBJ1-4; 7 nucleotides line up with TRBD1. This CDR3 has 17 amino acids. The germline CDR1 and CDR2 sequences are SEHNR and FQNEAQ (reference sequence). V lost 1 base and J lost 7; bases outside the gene matches: 12. In DNA, the CDR3 is TGTGCCAGCAGCTTAGGGCTTAACAGGGGACTCCTTGAAAAACTGTTTTTT. Its protein product is CASSLGLNRGLLEKLFF.